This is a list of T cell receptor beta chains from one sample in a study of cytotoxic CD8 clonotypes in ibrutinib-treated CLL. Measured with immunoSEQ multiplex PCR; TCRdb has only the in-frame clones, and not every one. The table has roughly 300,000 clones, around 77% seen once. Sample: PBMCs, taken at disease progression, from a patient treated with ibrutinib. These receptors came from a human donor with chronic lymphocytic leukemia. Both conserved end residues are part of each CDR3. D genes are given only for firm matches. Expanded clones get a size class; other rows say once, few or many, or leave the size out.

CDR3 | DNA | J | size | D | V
CASSIRAPGRLTGELFF | TGTGCCAGCAGTATCCGGGCCCCCGGGAGGTTGACCGGGGAGCTGTTTTTT | TRBJ2-2 | - | TRBD2 | TRBV27
CASSLSGGPSTGELFF | TGTGCCAGCAGCTTATCAGGGGGCCCCAGCACCGGGGAGCTGTTTTTT | TRBJ2-2 | once | TRBD1 | TRBV7-9
CASSPLRQTYEQYF | TGTGCCAGCAGCCCCCTGCGCCAGACCTACGAGCAGTACTTC | TRBJ2-7 | - | - | TRBV7-6
CASSMVGRTEAFF | TGTGCCAGTAGTATGGTCGGGAGGACTGAAGCTTTCTTT | TRBJ1-1 | - | - | TRBV19
CASSQPRGNQPQHF | TGCGCCAGCAGCCAACCCCGGGGCAATCAGCCCCAGCATTTT | TRBJ1-5 | - | - | TRBV4-1
CASSPGQGAISGYTF | TGTGCCAGCTCACCGGGACAGGGGGCGATCAGCGGCTACACCTTC | TRBJ1-2 | once | TRBD1 | TRBV18
CATSRGRLNSYNEQFF | TGTGCCACCAGCAGAGGGCGACTGAATTCCTACAATGAGCAGTTCTTC | TRBJ2-1 | - | - | TRBV15
CASRVRVDQTQYF | TGTGCCAGCAGGGTGAGGGTAGATCAGACCCAGTACTTC | TRBJ2-5 | - | - | TRBV6-6
CASSLTSASYEQYF | TGTGCCAGCAGCTTAACGTCGGCGAGCTACGAGCAGTACTTC | TRBJ2-7 | - | - | TRBV7-3
CASSPGQDQANYGYTF | TGTGCCAGCAGCCCCGGACAGGATCAAGCTAACTATGGCTACACCTTC | TRBJ1-2 | once | TRBD1 | TRBV4-2
CASSFSPLGVYSNQPQHF | TGTGCCAGCAGCTTTAGCCCCCTGGGGGTGTATAGCAATCAGCCCCAGCATTTT | TRBJ1-5 | - | - | TRBV7-2
CASGSGQTKSSDTQYF | TGTGCTAGTGGTTCAGGACAGACGAAGTCGTCAGATACGCAGTATTTT | TRBJ2-3 | - | - | TRBV12-5
CASSSPGQGTGELFF | TGCGCCAGCAGCTCTCCGGGACAGGGGACCGGGGAGCTGTTTTTT | TRBJ2-2 | few | TRBD1 | TRBV4-1
CASSSVGGARWETQYF | TGTGCCAGCAGTTCAGTCGGGGGGGCCCGGTGGGAGACCCAGTACTTC | TRBJ2-5 | - | TRBD2 | TRBV6-5
CASHQSGRGYEQYF | TGTGCCAGCCACCAGAGTGGGAGGGGTTACGAGCAGTACTTC | TRBJ2-7 | - | TRBD2 | TRBV6-6
CASRRDRGRSTEAFF | TGTGCCAGTAGGCGGGACAGGGGGCGCAGCACTGAAGCTTTCTTT | TRBJ1-1 | - | TRBD1 | TRBV19
CASSLRTGDRDEQYF | TGTGCCAGCAGCTTAAGGACAGGGGACAGGGACGAGCAGTACTTC | TRBJ2-7 | once | TRBD1 | TRBV11-2
CASRSDRGSPGANVLTF | TGTGCCAGCAGATCCGACAGGGGGTCGCCAGGGGCCAACGTCCTGACTTTC | TRBJ2-6 | - | TRBD1 | TRBV28